The rows below give T cell receptor beta chains drawn from one sample of a study of shared clonotypes between healthy human individuals. The data were produced by immunoSEQ multiplex PCR, yet TCRdb's version contains in-frame clones alone and is incomplete. The sample holds about a million clones, around 76% seen once. The sample consisted of memory CD4+ T cells sorted from blood. The receptors come from a man aged 18 to 29 in good health. Both conserved end residues are trimmed from each CDR3. Fields, in order: J gene, D gene, V gene, CDR3 length, CDR3 protein. D genes are given only for firm matches.

J: TRBJ1-2; D: -; V: TRBV28; length: 11; CDR3: ATRTDGNYGYT
J: TRBJ1-4; D: -; V: TRBV4-1; length: 11; CDR3: ASSRGHVEKLF
J: TRBJ2-1; D: -; V: TRBV27; length: 13; CDR3: ASSLTGGAYNEQF
J: TRBJ2-4; D: -; V: TRBV30; length: 11; CDR3: AWSGDRRGVQY
J: TRBJ1-5; D: -; V: TRBV6-1; length: 11; CDR3: ASSATENQPQH
J: TRBJ2-4; D: -; V: TRBV7-9; length: 11; CDR3: ASSLGQAGIQY
J: TRBJ2-3; D: -; V: TRBV7-9; length: 12; CDR3: ASSLPRPEDTQY
J: TRBJ1-2; D: -; V: TRBV10-3; length: 10; CDR3: AIGTANYGYT
J: TRBJ2-7; D: -; V: TRBV10-3; length: 10; CDR3: AISADFYEQY
J: TRBJ1-5; D: -; V: TRBV4-1; length: 14; CDR3: ASSSLGGADNQPQH
J: TRBJ1-2; D: -; V: TRBV19; length: 11; CDR3: ASSIPPGYGYT
J: TRBJ2-4; D: -; V: TRBV6-6; length: 11; CDR3: ASSGGAGNIQY
J: TRBJ1-1; D: -; V: TRBV6-5; length: 11; CDR3: ASSPYGNTEAF
J: TRBJ2-3; D: TRBD2; V: TRBV4-1; length: 14; CDR3: ASSQGLARSTDTQY
J: TRBJ2-5; D: -; V: TRBV7-6; length: 13; CDR3: ASSSLRGSGETQY
J: TRBJ2-2; D: TRBD1; V: TRBV5-6; length: 13; CDR3: ASSFDRGHTGELF
J: TRBJ2-1; D: -; V: TRBV28; length: 11; CDR3: ASYGQSYNEQF
J: TRBJ1-2; D: -; V: TRBV6-6; length: 11; CDR3: ASSYGRDYGYT
J: TRBJ2-7; D: -; V: TRBV30; length: 11; CDR3: AWSGGGSYEQY
J: TRBJ2-7; D: TRBD2; V: TRBV5-6; length: 12; CDR3: ASRTGEGLGEQY
J: TRBJ1-3; D: -; V: TRBV9; length: 14; CDR3: ASSPPGRAAGNTIY
J: TRBJ1-1; D: -; V: TRBV20-1; length: 9; CDR3: SAKLVTEAF
J: TRBJ2-5; D: -; V: TRBV19; length: 9; CDR3: ASRVQETQY
J: TRBJ2-1; D: TRBD2; V: TRBV28; length: 12; CDR3: ASSLSGGYNEQF